Following are 2 T cell receptor beta chains from one sample sequenced in a study of T cell responses to AZD1222 COVID-19 vaccine. The data were produced by immunoSEQ multiplex PCR, yet TCRdb's version contains in-frame clones alone and is incomplete. This sample yields some 170,000 clones, of which around 90% are seen a single time; 4.3% belongs to the top ten. The input for sequencing was peripheral blood, taken 28 days after the second dose of the MenACWY control vaccine. The receptors come from an adult who received the MenACWY meningococcal vaccine as a control.

This clone was observed a few times. The gene calls are TRBV6-4 and TRBJ1-6; no reliable D call. Germline assignment: CDR1 MRHNA and CDR2 SNTAGT. CDR3 size: 13 residues. The V and J ends lost 2 bases and 5 bases respectively, with 4 bases between them. CDR3 nucleotides: TGTGCCAGCAGTGACAGGGATAATTCACCCCTCCACTTT. Translated: CASSDRDNSPLHF.

This clone was seen once. The rearrangement uses TRBV29-1 and TRBJ2-7; 8 bases align to TRBD1. The V and J ends lost 4 bases and 2 bases, in that order; junction bases with no gene match: 7. The CDR3 extends over 14 amino acids. Per the germline V gene, CDR1 is SQVTM and CDR2 is ANQGSEA. CDR3 nucleotides: TGCAGCGTTGTGTGGACAGGGATTACCTACGAGCAGTACTTC. Its protein product is CSVVWTGITYEQYF.